A selection of T cell receptor beta chains follows, all from one sample in a study of blood T cell repertoires in COVID-19. Clones were read by immunoSEQ multiplex PCR, and TCRdb kept only the in-frame ones, dropping some. The sample gives about 76,000 clones, approximately 89% of which show up once; 4.5% to 7% is in the top ten. What was sequenced was peripheral blood. Source of these receptors: a man in his forties or fifties with active COVID-19. Both conserved end residues are part of each CDR3. A D gene is named only where the DNA matches it firmly. Size tells how often a clone was seen (once, few, many) or the class of an expanded clone, and some rows leave it out.

size	J	D	V	CDR3	DNA
.	TRBJ2-1	.	TRBV6-1	CASSGRAVSSYNEQFF	TGTGCCAGCAGTGGGAGAGCGGTTAGCTCCTACAATGAGCAGTTCTTC
.	TRBJ1-2	.	TRBV24-1	CATSASDSPNYGYTF	TGTGCCACCAGTGCCTCAGACAGCCCTAACTATGGCTACACCTTC
.	TRBJ2-5	.	TRBV29-1	CSKGEEGRETQYF	TGCAGCAAAGGGGAGGAAGGTCGAGAGACCCAGTACTTC
.	TRBJ2-7	.	TRBV19	CASSMWMDSSYEQYF	TGTGCCAGTAGTATGTGGATGGACAGCTCCTACGAGCAGTACTTC
.	TRBJ2-2	TRBD2	TRBV18	CASSTSGSSTGELFF	TGTGCCAGCTCAACTAGCGGGAGTAGCACCGGGGAGCTGTTTTTT
.	TRBJ2-6	.	TRBV25-1	CASRGRVSGANVLTF	TGTGCCAGCAGGGGCAGGGTCTCCGGGGCCAACGTCCTGACTTTC
.	TRBJ2-7	TRBD2	TRBV29-1	CSAVLAGGSKQYF	TGCAGCGCGGTACTAGCGGGAGGGAGCAAGCAGTACTTC
.	TRBJ2-1	.	TRBV5-1	CASSLGSFDNEQFF	TGCGCCAGCAGTCTGGGGAGTTTCGACAATGAGCAGTTCTTC
.	TRBJ1-5	.	TRBV5-5	CASSLELNQPQHF	TGTGCCAGCAGCTTGGAACTCAATCAGCCCCAGCATTTT
few	TRBJ1-6	TRBD1	TRBV7-6	CASSLVGQGGGSPLHF	TGTGCCAGCAGCTTAGTCGGACAGGGAGGCGGTTCACCCCTCCACTTT
.	TRBJ2-3	.	TRBV2	CASSEMVGGSTDTQYF	TGTGCCAGCAGTGAAATGGTTGGCGGGAGCACAGATACGCAGTATTTT
.	TRBJ2-7	.	TRBV28	CASEGPGNSYEQYF	TGTGCCAGCGAGGGCCCCGGAAACTCCTACGAGCAGTACTTC
.	TRBJ2-7	.	TRBV28	CASSTGPGAYEQYF	TGTGCCAGCAGTACCGGGCCCGGGGCCTACGAGCAGTACTTC
few	TRBJ1-2	.	TRBV6-2/TRBV6-3	CASSWGLPGYTF	TGTGCCAGCAGTTGGGGACTGCCTGGCTACACCTTC
.	TRBJ1-2	TRBD1	TRBV12-3/TRBV12-4	CASSGQVYGYTF	TGTGCCAGCAGTGGACAGGTCTATGGCTACACCTTC
once	TRBJ2-2	.	TRBV21-1	CAKPREQRPLKTGELFF	TGTGCCAAGCCTAGGGAACAGCGGCCCTTGAAGACCGGGGAGCTGTTTTTT
.	TRBJ2-3	TRBD2	TRBV7-9	CASSFPSGTRGTDTQYF	TGTGCCAGCAGCTTCCCGTCCGGGACTAGGGGGACAGATACGCAGTATTTT